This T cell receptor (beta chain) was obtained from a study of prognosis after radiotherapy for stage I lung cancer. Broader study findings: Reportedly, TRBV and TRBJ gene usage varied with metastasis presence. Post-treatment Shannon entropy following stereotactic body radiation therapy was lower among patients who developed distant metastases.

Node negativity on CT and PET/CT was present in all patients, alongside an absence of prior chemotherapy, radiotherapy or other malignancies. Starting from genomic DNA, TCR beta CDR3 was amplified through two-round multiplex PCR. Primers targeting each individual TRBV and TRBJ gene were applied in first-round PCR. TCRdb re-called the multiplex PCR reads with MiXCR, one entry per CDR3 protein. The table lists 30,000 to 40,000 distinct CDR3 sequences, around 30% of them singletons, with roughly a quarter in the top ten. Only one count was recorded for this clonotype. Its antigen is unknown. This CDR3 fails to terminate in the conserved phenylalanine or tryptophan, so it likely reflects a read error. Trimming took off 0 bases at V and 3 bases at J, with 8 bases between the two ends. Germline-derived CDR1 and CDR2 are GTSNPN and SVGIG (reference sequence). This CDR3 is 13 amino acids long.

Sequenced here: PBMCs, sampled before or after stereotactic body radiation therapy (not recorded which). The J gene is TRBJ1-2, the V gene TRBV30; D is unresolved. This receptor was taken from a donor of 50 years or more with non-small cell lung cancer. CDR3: CAWSVSPDYGYTS. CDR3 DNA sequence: TGTGCCTGGAGTGTGAGTCCTGACTATGGCTACACCTCC.